A selection of T cell receptor beta chains follows, all from one sample in a study of beta chain features in type 1 diabetes. Sequencing used immunoSEQ multiplex PCR; TCRdb keeps in-frame clones, though not all of them. This table holds about 140,000 clones, roughly 10% found once. What was sequenced was central memory CD4+ T cells from blood. The receptors come from a woman aged 40 to 55 in good health. The CDR3 runs from the conserved cysteine through the conserved F or W. Each record gives: clone size, J gene, D gene, V gene, CDR3 DNA, CDR3 protein. A D gene is named only where the DNA matches it firmly. Only part of the rows carry a size: once, few, many, or a class if the clone is expanded.

abundance: few
j_gene: TRBJ2-3
d_gene: TRBD2
v_gene: TRBV7-2
CDR3nt: TGTGCCAGCAGCGCGAGAGAGGTGGCTAGCGGGGTTTCTACGCAGTATTTT
CDR3aa: CASSAREVASGVSTQYF

abundance: few
j_gene: TRBJ2-3
d_gene: TRBD1
v_gene: TRBV6-5
CDR3nt: TGTGCCAGCAGTTATCGGGACAGCAGCACAGATACGCAGTATTTT
CDR3aa: CASSYRDSSTDTQYF

abundance: few
j_gene: TRBJ2-5
d_gene: -
v_gene: TRBV6-4
CDR3nt: TGTGCCAGCAGTGACCCGAAGGTTGACAGTCAAGAGACCCAGTACTTC
CDR3aa: CASSDPKVDSQETQYF

abundance: -
j_gene: TRBJ2-2
d_gene: -
v_gene: TRBV2
CDR3nt: TGTGCCAGCAGCCTACAGGGTACCCCCGGGGAGCTGTTTTTT
CDR3aa: CASSLQGTPGELFF

abundance: -
j_gene: TRBJ1-5
d_gene: -
v_gene: TRBV7-2
CDR3nt: TGTGCCAGCAGTTCGAAAGACCGACAGGTCGGGGAAGTGAATTTT
CDR3aa: CASSSKDRQVGEVNF

abundance: -
j_gene: TRBJ2-2
d_gene: TRBD1
v_gene: TRBV9
CDR3nt: TGTGCCAGCAGCGTCACCGGGACAGAGACCGGGGAGCTGTTTTTT
CDR3aa: CASSVTGTETGELFF

abundance: few
j_gene: TRBJ2-7
d_gene: -
v_gene: TRBV6-1
CDR3nt: TGTGCCAGCGGGGGGTACTACGAGCAGTACTTC
CDR3aa: CASGGYYEQYF

abundance: few
j_gene: TRBJ2-3
d_gene: -
v_gene: TRBV5-8
CDR3nt: TGTGCCAGCAGGACGGGGAGTGCAACAGATACGCAGTATTTT
CDR3aa: CASRTGSATDTQYF

abundance: -
j_gene: TRBJ1-3
d_gene: -
v_gene: TRBV27
CDR3nt: TGTGCCAGCAGTTACGGTGCTTTCGGAAACACCATATATTTT
CDR3aa: CASSYGAFGNTIYF

abundance: many
j_gene: TRBJ2-7
d_gene: -
v_gene: TRBV7-9
CDR3nt: TGTGCCAGCAGCCCACAGGGAGATAAGCAGTACTTC
CDR3aa: CASSPQGDKQYF

abundance: -
j_gene: TRBJ2-5
d_gene: -
v_gene: TRBV6-5
CDR3nt: TGTGCCAGCAGTGAGGACTACTTAGGGACCCAGTACTTC
CDR3aa: CASSEDYLGTQYF

abundance: few
j_gene: TRBJ2-7
d_gene: -
v_gene: TRBV29-1
CDR3nt: TGCAGCGTTGAAAGCGGTAGCGAGCAGTACTTC
CDR3aa: CSVESGSEQYF

abundance: few
j_gene: TRBJ1-5
d_gene: -
v_gene: TRBV2
CDR3nt: TGTGCCAGCAGGGAAATCCAGGGAGGTCAGCCCCAGCATTTT
CDR3aa: CASREIQGGQPQHF

abundance: -
j_gene: TRBJ2-5
d_gene: -
v_gene: TRBV7-2
CDR3nt: TGTGCCAGCAGCCACACGGAGCGGAGAGGGCAAGAGACCCAGTACTTC
CDR3aa: CASSHTERRGQETQYF

abundance: few
j_gene: TRBJ2-5
d_gene: -
v_gene: TRBV28
CDR3nt: TGTGCCAGCAGTTCCTCCCTCCACAGGATACGGGAGACCCAGTACTTC
CDR3aa: CASSSSLHRIRETQYF

abundance: few
j_gene: TRBJ2-1
d_gene: -
v_gene: TRBV6-6
CDR3nt: TGTGCCAGCAGTCCCACCGGCAATGAGCAGTTCTTC
CDR3aa: CASSPTGNEQFF

abundance: -
j_gene: TRBJ1-5
d_gene: -
v_gene: TRBV19
CDR3nt: TGTGCCAGTAGCCGGAGCCCAGGGAAATTGGGTCAGCCCCAGCATTTT
CDR3aa: CASSRSPGKLGQPQHF

abundance: few
j_gene: TRBJ1-1
d_gene: -
v_gene: TRBV21-1
CDR3nt: TGTGCCAGCAGCGCCCGGACAGGGGTGACGAACACTGAAGCTTTCTTT
CDR3aa: CASSARTGVTNTEAFF

abundance: -
j_gene: TRBJ1-1
d_gene: -
v_gene: TRBV25-1
CDR3nt: TGTGCCAGCAGAGACAAGGCCACTGAAGCTTTCTTT
CDR3aa: CASRDKATEAFF

abundance: -
j_gene: TRBJ2-2
d_gene: -
v_gene: TRBV4-1
CDR3nt: TGCGCCAGCAGCCAAGATCCAACTTCTGGGGAGCTGTTTTTT
CDR3aa: CASSQDPTSGELFF